A selection of T cell receptor beta chains follows, all from one sample in a study of blood T cell repertoires in COVID-19. Method: immunoSEQ multiplex PCR; TCRdb's copy keeps in-frame clones and lacks some. The sample lists roughly 55,000 clones; roughly 87% were seen once. The material sequenced was peripheral blood. The receptors were sampled from a woman aged 60-75 years with acute or convalescent COVID-19. Each CDR3 is given with its conserved first and last residue. A D gene is named only where the DNA matches it firmly. Only some rows state a clone size, as once, few, many or a class for expanded clones.

>-|-|TRBJ2-5|TRBV5-1
CASSLAVQETQYF
TGCGCCAGCAGCTTGGCAGTTCAAGAGACCCAGTACTTC
>-|-|TRBJ1-2|TRBV29-1
CSVEGRVSGYTF
TGCAGCGTTGAAGGTCGCGTAAGTGGCTACACCTTC
>TRBD2|-|TRBJ2-1|TRBV18
CASSPWRLAEAGSYNEQFF
TGTGCCAGCTCACCATGGAGACTAGCGGAGGCGGGCTCCTACAATGAGCAGTTCTTC
>TRBD2|-|TRBJ2-4|TRBV5-6
CASSLPGGDIQYF
TGTGCCAGCAGCTTACCGGGAGGAGACATTCAGTACTTC
>TRBD1|-|TRBJ1-5|TRBV19
CASSRRDRGASQPQHF
TGTGCCAGCAGTAGAAGGGACAGGGGGGCTTCTCAGCCCCAGCATTTT
>TRBD1|-|TRBJ1-1|TRBV5-5
CASSRWTGDWNLEAFF
TGTGCCAGCAGTCGTTGGACAGGGGATTGGAATCTTGAAGCTTTCTTT
>TRBD1|-|TRBJ1-5|TRBV27
CASRTTGGNQPQHF
TGTGCCAGCAGGACGACAGGGGGCAATCAGCCCCAGCATTTT
>TRBD1|-|TRBJ1-3|TRBV4-2
CASSQGGLGQGASGSGNTIYF
TGTGCCAGCAGCCAAGGAGGCCTTGGACAGGGGGCATCTGGGTCTGGAAACACCATATATTTT
>-|once|TRBJ1-2|TRBV2
CASSESSGKYYGYTF
TGTGCCAGCAGTGAATCGTCAGGGAAGTACTATGGCTACACCTTC
>TRBD2|once|TRBJ2-3|TRBV2
CASSDPGLAGGDTQYF
TGTGCCAGCAGTGATCCCGGACTAGCGGGAGGGGATACGCAGTATTTT
>-|-|TRBJ1-3|TRBV19
CASRSEGNTIYF
TGTGCCAGTAGGAGCGAAGGAAACACCATATATTTT
>TRBD1|-|TRBJ2-7|TRBV2
CASRRDRGGSYEQYF
TGTGCCAGCCGAAGAGACAGGGGGGGGTCCTACGAGCAGTACTTC
>-|few|TRBJ1-4|TRBV5-4
CASSLPDPRGNEKLFF
TGTGCCAGCAGCCTCCCAGATCCCCGGGGAAATGAAAAACTGTTTTTT
>TRBD2|-|TRBJ2-2|TRBV5-4
CASSFLAGLGTGELFF
TGTGCCAGCAGCTTCCTAGCGGGGCTCGGGACCGGGGAGCTGTTTTTT
>-|-|TRBJ1-1|TRBV7-9
CASSFGRPGAIRNTEAFF
TGTGCCAGCAGCTTCGGTCGTCCAGGGGCGATAAGGAACACTGAAGCTTTCTTT
>-|few|TRBJ1-2|TRBV4-1
CASSQAGGSDYGYTF
TGCGCCAGCAGCCAAGCGGGGGGTAGCGACTATGGCTACACCTTC
>TRBD1|-|TRBJ1-1|TRBV18
CASSQQGANTEAFF
TGTGCCAGCTCACAACAGGGGGCGAACACTGAAGCTTTCTTT
>TRBD1|-|TRBJ1-2|TRBV18
CASSPQRQGRYGYTF
TGTGCCAGCTCACCACAAAGACAGGGACGCTATGGCTACACCTTC
>-|once|TRBJ2-2|TRBV11-2
CASSLYSPTGELFF
TGTGCCAGCAGCTTATATAGTCCGACCGGGGAGCTGTTTTTT
>TRBD2|-|TRBJ2-5|TRBV5-1
CASSLELAGARETQYF
TGCGCCAGCAGCTTGGAACTAGCGGGAGCAAGGGAGACCCAGTACTTC
>-|-|TRBJ1-5|TRBV5-1
CASSLATEGKSNQPQHF
TGCGCCAGCAGCTTGGCCACGGAGGGGAAGAGCAATCAGCCCCAGCATTTT
>-|-|TRBJ1-1|TRBV2
CASSGLAIERTEAFF
TGTGCCAGCAGTGGGTTGGCCATCGAGCGGACTGAAGCTTTCTTT
>-|few|TRBJ2-7|TRBV3-1/TRBV3-2
CASSQTWRSRGTYEQYF
TGTGCCAGCAGCCAAACCTGGAGGTCCCGGGGGACCTACGAGCAGTACTTC
>-|-|TRBJ1-3|TRBV28
CASRQGSGNTIYF
TGTGCCAGCCGTCAGGGCTCTGGAAACACCATATATTTT
>-|-|TRBJ1-1|TRBV2
CASGLGGRSTEAFF
TGTGCCAGCGGGCTGGGGGGGAGAAGCACTGAAGCTTTCTTT
>-|-|TRBJ2-7|TRBV5-1
CASSSTGKAYEQYF
TGCGCCAGCAGTTCAACAGGTAAAGCCTACGAGCAGTACTTC
>-|-|TRBJ1-6|TRBV7-2
CASSPGFEGSPLHF
TGTGCCAGCAGCCCGGGCTTCGAGGGTTCACCCCTCCACTTT
>TRBD1|-|TRBJ2-7|TRBV5-6
CASSLGTGSGTVNSYEQYF
TGTGCCAGCAGCTTGGGTACCGGGTCGGGGACAGTGAATTCCTACGAGCAGTACTTC
>-|-|TRBJ2-2|TRBV19
CASSIGEYTGELFF
TGTGCCAGTAGTATCGGGGAGTACACCGGGGAGCTGTTTTTT
>-|-|TRBJ2-2|TRBV12-3/TRBV12-4
CASSPVTPGELFF
TGTGCCAGCAGTCCCGTTACTCCCGGGGAGCTGTTTTTT
>-|-|TRBJ1-3|TRBV5-3
CARSLDRWSSGNTIYF
TGTGCCAGAAGCTTGGACAGGTGGAGCTCTGGAAACACCATATATTTT
>TRBD1|-|TRBJ1-2|TRBV5-1
CASSIGTGDYGYTF
TGCGCCAGCAGCATCGGGACAGGAGATTATGGCTACACCTTC
>TRBD1|-|TRBJ1-2|TRBV6-1
CASSDHRTGMVYGYTF
TGTGCCAGCAGTGACCATCGGACAGGGATGGTCTATGGCTACACCTTC
>-|-|TRBJ1-1|TRBV5-4
CASSLQLMNTEAFF
TGTGCCAGCAGCTTGCAACTCATGAACACTGAAGCTTTCTTT
>TRBD1|-|TRBJ1-2|TRBV6-1
CASSERGGQGTYQINGYTF
TGTGCCAGCAGTGAAAGGGGGGGACAGGGAACCTACCAGATAAATGGCTACACCTTC
>-|-|TRBJ2-5|TRBV11-2
CASSSVAGQTQYF
TGTGCCAGCAGCTCGGTGGCGGGACAGACCCAGTACTTC
>TRBD2|-|TRBJ2-5|TRBV6-5
CASLGSAGDGTQYF
TGTGCCAGCCTCGGCTCAGCGGGAGATGGGACCCAGTACTTC